The clone carrying this T cell receptor (beta chain) showed up many times. This sample was included in a study of Graves' ophthalmopathy and Graves' hyperthyroidism. Overall study context: The study drew peripheral blood at initial diagnosis, before any treatment.

The authors amplified TCR beta CDR3 regions, and they did so from RNA transcripts for repertoire sequencing. HTBI-primed RT-PCR formed the first round, and a multiplex PCR formed the second. TCRdb recomputed calls from the multiplex PCR reads with MiXCR, one row per CDR3 protein. The repertoire holds 450,000 or so distinct CDR3 sequences, with approximately 15% as singletons. If patients had other autoimmune diseases, uncontrolled infections, pregnancy or lactation, they were excluded. Germline values: CDR1 SGHNT, CDR2 YENEEA. The CDR3 contains 16 residues. V shed 0 bases and J shed 9 bases, with 20 bases lying between them.

The specimen sequenced was blood. This chain connects TRBV11-3 to TRBJ2-5; D is perhaps TRBD1 (5 bases). This receptor was taken from a woman aged 25 to 39 with Graves' ophthalmopathy. The CDR3 region is CASSLDLTAYPRAQYF. CDR3 sequence (DNA): TGTGCCAGCAGCTTAGATCTGACAGCATACCCCAGGGCCCAGTACTTC.